The 28 T cell receptor beta chains below were found in one sample sequenced in a study of blood T cell repertoires in COVID-19. Sequenced by immunoSEQ multiplex PCR; TCRdb stores in-frame clones only, minus some. The sample has 60,000 to 80,000 clones; roughly 85% are singletons. Sequencing input: peripheral blood. The source of these receptors is a man in his forties or fifties with acute or convalescent COVID-19.

This chain links TRBV9 with TRBJ2-3, with 8 positions matching TRBD2. The V segment lost 0 bases and the J segment 7 bases; nucleotides outside the gene matches: 4. CDR3 length: 14 residues. Germline V gives CDR1 SGDLS, CDR2 YYNGEE. The CDR3 nucleotides read TGTGCCAGCAGCGTAGCGGGGGGGCAATATACGCAGTATTTT. Encoded protein: CASSVAGGQYTQYF.

The V call is TRBV27, the J call TRBJ1-6, with 7 bases fitting TRBD1. The CDR3 loop spans 17 amino acids. CDR1 is MNHEY and CDR2 is SMNVEV in the germline V gene (reference sequence). The V and J ends lost 4 bases and 0 bases, in that order; junction bases with no gene match: 6. The CDR3 loop reads CASSSTGMSSYNSPLHF. The CDR3 DNA sequence: TGTGCCAGCAGTTCGACAGGGATGAGCTCCTATAATTCACCCCTCCACTTT.

This chain uses TRBV3-1 (or the pseudogene TRBV3-2) with TRBJ2-3; TRBD2 matches at 11 bases. V shed 4 bases, J shed 11 bases, and the junction held 11 bases outside the gene matches. Germline values: CDR1 LGHDT, CDR2 YNNKEL (reference sequence). The CDR3 is 15 residues long. DNA of the CDR3: TGTGCCAGCAGCCCCGGGACTAGCGGCCACGGGAGGCAGTATTTT. Its translation: CASSPGTSGHGRQYF.

CDR3 region: CAWRAGTSGSISYEQYF. The CDR3 DNA sequence: TGTGCCTGGAGGGCCGGGACTAGCGGCTCAATCTCCTACGAGCAGTACTTC. This chain links TRBV30 with TRBJ2-7; 11 bases match TRBD2. Looked up from germline, CDR1 is GTSNPN and CDR2 is SVGIG (reference sequence). This CDR3 region has 17 residues. V gave up 3 bases and J gave up 0 bases; unmatched junction bases: 10.

J is TRBJ2-5 and V is TRBV9; D unclear. This CDR3 comprises 14 residues. V was shortened by 1 base and J by 4 bases, with 11 bases between the two germline ends. CDR1 is SGDLS and CDR2 is YYNGEE in the germline V gene. The CDR3 bases are TGTGCCAGCAGCGTACTTGCGGTTGGAGAGACCCAGTACTTC. Translating it yields CASSVLAVGETQYF.

The V and J genes are TRBV19 and TRBJ2-1; D perhaps matches TRBD1 (5 bases). In germline, CDR1 is LNHDA, CDR2 SQIVND (reference sequence). The ends were cut back, 3 bases at V and 5 bases at J, with 11 bases in the middle. This CDR3 region has 14 residues. The CDR3 bases are TGTGCCAGTAGTATCCCAGGGTTCGACAATGAGCAGTTCTTC. Its protein product is CASSIPGFDNEQFF.

The chain combines TRBV14 with TRBJ1-1; 7 nucleotides agree with TRBD1. Germline loops: CDR1 SGHDN, CDR2 FVKESK. V dropped 4 bases and J dropped 11; count of bases not matched to a gene: 10. CDR3 length: 13 amino acids. This chain's CDR3 is CASSRLITGDAFF. In DNA, the CDR3 is TGTGCCAGCAGCCGACTTATTACAGGGGACGCTTTCTTT.

This chain joins TRBV5-6 and TRBJ2-5, with a tentative D call TRBD1 (5 bases). Germline V gene data show CDR1 as SGHDT and CDR2 as YYEEEE. This CDR3 has 13 amino acids. Between the trimmed V and J ends, which lost 4 bases and 5 bases, there was a span of 12 bases. CDR3 amino acids: CASSRQSAETQYF. The CDR3 DNA reads TGTGCCAGCAGCCGACAGTCAGCGGAGACCCAGTACTTC.

This clone was picked up a small number of times. This chain joins TRBV27 and TRBJ2-7; D perhaps matches TRBD2 (6 bases). The V end lost 8 bases, the J end lost 7 bases, and 15 bases lay between the germline ends. Germline V gene lookup returns CDR1 MNHEY and CDR2 SMNVEV (reference sequence). The CDR3 is 12 amino acids. CDR3: CASAHGGREQYF. CDR3 nucleotides: TGTGCCAGCGCGCATGGGGGGAGGGAGCAGTACTTC.

V gene TRBV18 combines with J gene TRBJ2-5; 8 nucleotides align to TRBD1. Germline V gives CDR1 KGHSH, CDR2 LQKENI. The CDR3 runs 13 residues. V lost 5 bases and J lost 4; bases outside the gene matches: 3. The CDR3 DNA reads TGTGCCAGCTCAATAACAGGGGGAGAGACCCAGTACTTC. It yields the protein CASSITGGETQYF.

The rearrangement joins TRBV19 to TRBJ1-6, with a tentative D call TRBD1 (6 bases). Germline V CDR1 and CDR2: LNHDA, SQIVND (reference sequence). This CDR3 region has 14 residues. V was trimmed by 7 bases and J by 7 bases, leaving 14 bases between them. The CDR3 sequence is CASKIPGQNSPLHF. In DNA, the CDR3 is TGTGCCAGTAAAATACCGGGACAAAATTCACCCCTCCACTTT.

This chain joins TRBV30 and TRBJ1-5; possible D gene TRBD1, 5 bases. The CDR3 contains 13 residues. Trimming took off 1 base at V and 6 bases at J, with 10 bases between the two ends. Germline loops: CDR1 GTSNPN, CDR2 SVGIG (reference sequence). The DNA for the CDR3 is TGTGCCTGGAGTGCAGGGTATGGTCAGCCCCAGCATTTT. Its protein product is CAWSAGYGQPQHF.

V gene TRBV2 combines with J gene TRBJ2-7, with D maybe TRBD1 (5 bases). The CDR3 is 13 residues long. V dropped 10 bases and J dropped 5 bases, with 18 bases sitting between them. CDR1 and CDR2 (germline): SNHLY, FYNNEI. The CDR3 spells CATTEVGANEQYV. In DNA, the CDR3 is TGTGCCACCACAGAAGTTGGGGCTAACGAGCAGTACGTC.

The chain employs TRBV5-1 and TRBJ2-1; D is uncertain. Germline V CDR1 and CDR2: SGHRS, YFSETQ. This CDR3 is 15 amino acids long. V was shortened by 0 bases and J by 7 bases, with 14 bases between the two germline ends. CDR3 amino acids: CASSLARPEENEQFF. As DNA, the CDR3 is TGCGCCAGCAGCTTGGCACGACCAGAGGAGAATGAGCAGTTCTTC.

This rearrangement joins TRBV2 to TRBJ2-2, with 9 nucleotides matching TRBD2. Losses at the gene ends were 10 bases for V and 3 bases for J; bases not matched to a gene: 21. From germline, CDR1 is SNHLY and CDR2 FYNNEI. The CDR3 contains 19 residues. In DNA, the CDR3 is TGTGCCATTCTTAAAACTGTGTCCCGCTTAGCGGGGGACACCGGGGAGCTGTTTTTT. As protein: CAILKTVSRLAGDTGELFF. The whole variable domain, remainder taken from reference TRBV2 and TRBJ2-2, is EPEVTQTPSHQVTQMGQEVILRCVPISNHLYFYWYRQILGQKVEFLVSFYNNEISEKSEIFDDQFSVERPDGSNFTLKIRSTKLEDSAMYFCAILKTVSRLAGDTGELFFGEGSRLTVL.

This clone came up a few times. V gene TRBV11-3 combines with J gene TRBJ2-5, with 7 bases aligning to TRBD1. Germline CDR1 is SGHNT and CDR2 is YENEEA. V was clipped by 5 bases and J by 2 bases; unmatched bases: 11. The CDR3 extends over 16 amino acids. For the CDR3, the DNA is TGTGCCAGCAGCCCCCGGACAGGCTCGAATCAAGAGACCCAGTACTTC. Translation: CASSPRTGSNQETQYF.

V is TRBV5-1 and J is TRBJ1-6; no definite D call. V was clipped by 4 bases and J by 9 bases, with 11 bases between them. Germline loops: CDR1 SGHRS, CDR2 YFSETQ. CDR3 length equals 13 residues. The CDR3 reads CASSLDGGSPLHF. Written as DNA, the CDR3 is TGCGCCAGCAGCCTAGACGGTGGTTCACCCCTCCACTTT.

V usage is TRBV6-5 and J usage is TRBJ2-7; TRBD2 matches 8 bases. This CDR3 spans 15 amino acids. Germline CDR1 reads MNHEY; CDR2 reads SVGAGI. With V trimmed by 5 bases and J by 7 bases, 13 bases remained unmatched. DNA of the CDR3: TGTGCCAGCAGTCCAAACCCGGGAGGGGGGTTTGAGCAGTACTTC. Protein product: CASSPNPGGGFEQYF.

The chain uses TRBV13 and TRBJ2-1, with D possibly TRBD2 on 5 matching bases. V was pared by 0 bases and J by 2 bases, with 11 bases between. The CDR3 is 16 residues long. Germline V gives CDR1 PRHDT, CDR2 FYEKMQ (reference sequence). CDR3 DNA sequence: TGTGCCAGCAGCTTAGGTCGGGGTTCTGCCTACAATGAGCAGTTCTTC. Translation gives CASSLGRGSAYNEQFF.

The J gene is TRBJ2-5, the V gene TRBV6-4; D gene ambiguous. Deletions cut 0 bases from V and 0 bases from J, with 14 bases between. Germline CDR1 MRHNA, CDR2 SNTAGT. The CDR3 loop spans 17 amino acids. The CDR3 spells CASSDSMAAIDQETQYF. The DNA of the CDR3 is TGTGCCAGCAGTGACTCGATGGCAGCGATAGACCAAGAGACCCAGTACTTC.

This clone occurred once. The chain uses TRBV19 and TRBJ2-7; D might be TRBD2 (6 bases). Germline loops: CDR1 LNHDA, CDR2 SQIVND (reference sequence). The CDR3 has 13 residues. With 7 bases removed from V and 3 bases from J, the gap between germline ends came to 13 bases. CDR3 protein: CASTERGGYEQYF. CDR3 bases: TGTGCCAGTACGGAAAGGGGAGGCTACGAGCAGTACTTC. Combining the CDR3 with reference TRBV19 and TRBJ2-7 gives the whole variable domain DGGITQSPKYLFRKEGQNVTLSCEQNLNHDAMYWYRQDPGQGLRLIYYSQIVNDFQKGDIAEGYSVSREKKESFPLTVTSAQKNPTAFYLCASTERGGYEQYFGPGTRLTVT.

The chain carries TRBV6-1 and TRBJ2-3; D unclear. The CDR3 is 14 amino acids. Trimming shortened V by 3 bases and J by 5 bases, and 12 bases separated the two germline ends. The germline gives CDR1 MNHNS, CDR2 SASEGT. CDR3 in DNA: TGTGCCAGCAGTGACGAGTTGGGCGAAGATACGCAGTATTTT. Its translation: CASSDELGEDTQYF.

This clone showed up just a few times. Other DNA sequences of this sample code for an identical CDR3. The V call is TRBV2, the J call TRBJ2-7, with 8 bases matching TRBD1. Germline CDR1 SNHLY, CDR2 FYNNEI. V lost 6 bases and J lost 2; bases outside the gene matches: 3. This CDR3 is built from 13 residues. The DNA for the CDR3 is TGTGCCAGCAGACGGGACAGGCCCTACGAGCAGTACGTC. Its translation: CASRRDRPYEQYV.

The rearrangement links TRBV6-5 to TRBJ1-4; TRBD1 is a possible D gene (6 bases). Between the trimmed V and J ends, which lost 4 bases and 6 bases, there was a span of 15 bases. The germline V gene has CDR1 MNHEY and CDR2 SVGAGI. The CDR3 has 15 residues. The CDR3, as DNA: TGTGCCAGCAGTTCCACAGGGCCTCAAGATGAAAAACTGTTTTTT. Translation gives CASSSTGPQDEKLFF.

The V and J genes are TRBV6-5 and TRBJ1-1, with D unresolved. Germline V gives CDR1 MNHEY, CDR2 SVGAGI. The V gene lost 7 bases and the J gene lost 0 bases, with 12 bases spanning the gap. This CDR3 contains 14 residues. The CDR3 DNA reads as TGTGCCAGCAAACGAGGTTTCATGAACACTGAAGCTTTCTTT. It codes for CASKRGFMNTEAFF.

The V gene is TRBV15, the J gene TRBJ2-1; perhaps TRBD2 as D (6 bases). There are 15 residues in the CDR3. The germline V gene encodes CDR1 LNHNV and CDR2 YYDKDF (reference sequence). V lost 1 base, J lost 8 bases, and 15 bases lay in between. This CDR3 reads CATSRGGGIDYEQFF. The CDR3 DNA follows: TGTGCCACCAGCAGAGGCGGAGGGATCGATTATGAGCAGTTCTTC.

This chain connects TRBV7-9 to TRBJ2-1, with 10 bases matching TRBD2. CDR1 and CDR2 (germline): SEHNR, FQNEAQ (reference sequence). The J segment lost 10 bases and the V segment lost 2 bases, leaving 2 bases of the junction unmatched. The CDR3 runs 13 residues. The CDR3 region is CASSLSGGEEQFF. The CDR3 DNA reads as TGTGCCAGCAGCTTAAGCGGGGGGGAGGAGCAGTTCTTC.

The CDR3 spells CASIAGTGNTEAFF. CDR3 in DNA: TGTGCCAGCATAGCAGGGACAGGGAACACTGAAGCTTTCTTT. This chain links TRBV6-5 with TRBJ1-1, with 8 positions matching TRBD1. CDR1 is MNHEY and CDR2 is SVGAGI in the germline V gene. V trimming: 7 bases; J trimming: 1 base; junction bases outside the gene matches: 5. This CDR3 contains 14 residues.